The clone carrying this T cell receptor (beta chain) has only a few counts. Its specificity is unknown. The data are from a study of T cell repertoires in cytomegalovirus infection. Study context: Public TCR beta signatures marked donors with CMV infection and the matching HLA. General study results and limits: In two of eight donors, the top clonotype was HLA-C-restricted CMV-specific. The study identified carriers of CMV plus the relevant HLA from cumulative public TCR beta family frequency.

V trimming: 9 bases; J trimming: 5 bases; junction bases outside the gene matches: 11. The CDR3 extends over 14 amino acids. Looked up from germline, CDR1 is MNHEY and CDR2 is SMNVEV (reference sequence). TCRdb ran MiXCR on the reads and lists one entry per CDR3 protein. The data hold hundreds of thousands of distinct CDR3 sequences, with 35% observed a single time. The V gene is TRBV27, the J gene TRBJ2-5; 8 bases fit TRBD2. The TCR originated in a human donor in good health (CMV status not recorded). Some clones in this sample may be carry-over from other donors' samples. Sequencing used PBMCs. The CDR3 spells CASRSGSLLETQYF. CDR3 DNA: TGTGCCAGTAGAAGCGGGAGCCTTCTTGAGACCCAGTACTTC.